This T cell receptor (beta chain) was recovered during a study of blood T cells in healthy people across ages. Germline-derived CDR1 and CDR2 are ENHRY and SYGVKD. There are 14 residues in the CDR3. The J segment lost 3 bases and the V segment lost 6 bases, leaving 5 bases of the junction unmatched. Sample-barcoded 5' priming and a J-beta primer mix drove a second PCR of roughly 7 to 11 cycles. TCRdb re-called the 5' RACE reads with MiXCR, one entry per CDR3 protein. The table has approximately 800,000 distinct CDR3 sequences, roughly 60% seen once; the top ten hold 28%. This receptor was obtained from a man aged 25 to 45 in good health. Sequencing was carried out using blood. The chain is built from TRBV10-3 and TRBJ2-7; 10 nucleotides agree with TRBD1. CDR3 coding DNA: TGTGCCATCAGGACAGGGGGCAGTCTCTACGAGCAGTACTTC. Translated, it gives CAIRTGGSLYEQYF.